A selection of T cell receptor beta chains follows, all from one sample in a study of follicular helper T cells after annual influenza vaccination. Method: immunoSEQ multiplex PCR; TCRdb's copy keeps in-frame clones and lacks some. The sample shows about 6,500 clones, approximately 85% of them seen only once. The material was CXCR5- memory CD4+ T cells sorted from blood, obtained on the day of influenza vaccination. The receptors shown here come from an adult who received the influenza vaccine. The CDR3 runs from the conserved cysteine through the conserved F or W. The order of the fields is clone size, V gene, D gene, J gene, CDR3 protein, CDR3 DNA. The D gene is left open where the match is weak. Rows may omit the clone size; those that give it use once, few, many or a size class.

>few|TRBV6-1|TRBD1|TRBJ2-7
CASSEGTGHRAYEQYF
TGTGCCAGCAGTGAAGGGACAGGCCACAGGGCCTACGAGCAGTACTTC
>few|TRBV5-1|-|TRBJ2-7
CASSKVAYEQYF
TGCGCCAGCAGTAAGGTAGCCTACGAGCAGTACTTC
>-|TRBV11-3|-|TRBJ2-5
CASSDPGRKTQYF
TGTGCCAGCAGCGACCCGGGGCGAAAGACCCAGTACTTC
>-|TRBV19|TRBD1|TRBJ1-5
CASSIQGVTGNQPQHF
TGTGCCAGTAGTATACAGGGGGTCACGGGCAATCAGCCCCAGCATTTT
>-|TRBV5-1|TRBD1|TRBJ1-2
CASSLRTGRDYGYTF
TGCGCCAGCAGCTTACGGACAGGGAGAGACTATGGCTACACCTTC
>-|TRBV21-1|-|TRBJ1-1
CASRDGLATQIRTEAFF
TGTGCCAGCAGAGACGGATTAGCTACACAAATTCGCACTGAAGCTTTCTTT
>-|TRBV4-1|-|TRBJ1-4
CASTNRATNEKLFF
TGCGCCAGCACCAACAGGGCAACTAATGAAAAACTGTTTTTT
>-|TRBV7-9|TRBD2|TRBJ2-5
CATNAGLAGIQETQYF
TGTGCCACCAACGCGGGCCTAGCGGGGATCCAAGAGACCCAGTACTTC
>-|TRBV7-9|TRBD1|TRBJ2-7
CALQGNSYEQYF
TGTGCCCTACAGGGGAACTCCTACGAGCAGTACTTC
>few|TRBV6-5|TRBD1|TRBJ1-1
CASSYYGTVGTEAFF
TGTGCCAGCAGTTATTATGGGACAGTTGGGACTGAAGCTTTCTTT
>-|TRBV5-4|TRBD2|TRBJ2-2
CATASGGARPGELFF
TGTGCCACAGCTAGCGGGGGGGCCCGACCCGGGGAGCTGTTTTTT
>-|TRBV19|-|TRBJ1-4
CASSISATNEKLFF
TGTGCCAGTAGTATATCCGCAACTAATGAAAAACTGTTTTTT
>-|TRBV25-1|-|TRBJ2-7
CASSEFLTGTSNEQYF
TGTGCCAGCAGTGAATTCCTAACAGGTACCTCCAACGAGCAGTACTTC
>-|TRBV29-1|-|TRBJ2-5
CSVEDKETQYF
TGCAGCGTTGAGGACAAAGAGACCCAGTACTTC
>-|TRBV18|-|TRBJ2-6
CASSPSESSGANVLTF
TGTGCCAGCTCACCGTCTGAGTCCTCTGGGGCCAACGTCCTGACTTTC
>-|TRBV5-1|-|TRBJ2-5
CASGGTPQISETQYF
TGCGCCAGCGGGGGGACACCCCAAATATCAGAGACCCAGTACTTC
>-|TRBV19|-|TRBJ2-3
CASRTAGPTDTQYF
TGTGCCAGTAGGACCGCGGGGCCCACAGATACGCAGTATTTT
>-|TRBV7-8|-|TRBJ1-2
CASSELGQYYGYTF
TGTGCCAGCAGCGAACTCGGACAGTACTATGGCTACACCTTC
>-|TRBV5-1|-|TRBJ1-2
CASSLGAGGYGYTF
TGCGCCAGCAGCTTGGGGGCCGGGGGCTATGGCTACACCTTC
>-|TRBV6-5|-|TRBJ2-3
CASSVGGADTQYF
TGTGCCAGCAGCGTGGGGGGGGCGGATACGCAGTATTTT
>-|TRBV14|TRBD2|TRBJ2-3
CASSQRGGGYDADTQYF
TGTGCCAGCAGCCAAAGGGGCGGGGGATACGACGCAGATACGCAGTATTTT
>-|TRBV9|TRBD2|TRBJ2-1
CASSAGILAGGSQFF
TGTGCCAGCAGCGCTGGGATTCTAGCGGGGGGATCGCAGTTCTTC
>-|TRBV6-1|-|TRBJ1-5
CASSAAGYQPQHF
TGTGCCAGCAGTGCGGCAGGGTATCAGCCCCAGCATTTT
>-|TRBV11-3|-|TRBJ2-2
CASSLIGTTGELFF
TGTGCCAGCAGCTTAATCGGTACGACCGGGGAGCTGTTTTTT
>-|TRBV19|TRBD1|TRBJ1-5
CASSTRQGWKPQHF
TGTGCCAGTAGTACTCGACAGGGGTGGAAGCCCCAGCATTTT
>-|TRBV19|-|TRBJ1-2
CASSIPNGENYGYTF
TGTGCCAGTAGTATACCCAACGGGGAAAACTATGGCTACACCTTC
>-|TRBV14|-|TRBJ1-2
CASSGGRRLGYTF
TGTGCCAGCAGCGGGGGACGGAGGCTTGGCTACACCTTC
>-|TRBV27|-|TRBJ1-6
CASRLRRGGSYNSPLHF
TGTGCCAGCAGACTTAGGAGGGGGGGGTCGTATAATTCACCCCTCCACTTT
>once|TRBV9|-|TRBJ2-5
CASSVAGIYQETQYF
TGTGCCAGCAGCGTAGCGGGGATCTACCAAGAGACCCAGTACTTC
>once|TRBV14|TRBD1|TRBJ1-4
CASSQGGTGGPNEKLFF
TGTGCCAGCAGCCAGGGCGGTACAGGGGGTCCTAATGAAAAACTGTTTTTT
>once|TRBV21-1|-|TRBJ1-1
CASSKSTGDDTEAFF
TGTGCCAGCAGCAAATCCACAGGAGACGACACTGAAGCTTTCTTT